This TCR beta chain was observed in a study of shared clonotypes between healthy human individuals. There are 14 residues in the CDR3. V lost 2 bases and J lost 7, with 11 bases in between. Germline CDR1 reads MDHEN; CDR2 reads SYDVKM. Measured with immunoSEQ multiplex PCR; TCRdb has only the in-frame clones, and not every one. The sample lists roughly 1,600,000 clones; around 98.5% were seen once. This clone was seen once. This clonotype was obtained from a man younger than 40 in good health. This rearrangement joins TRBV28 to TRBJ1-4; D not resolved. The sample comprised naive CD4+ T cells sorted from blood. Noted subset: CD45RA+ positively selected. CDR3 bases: TGTGCCAGCAGTTTAGTACTACACGGTGAAAAACTGTTTTTT. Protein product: CASSLVLHGEKLFF.